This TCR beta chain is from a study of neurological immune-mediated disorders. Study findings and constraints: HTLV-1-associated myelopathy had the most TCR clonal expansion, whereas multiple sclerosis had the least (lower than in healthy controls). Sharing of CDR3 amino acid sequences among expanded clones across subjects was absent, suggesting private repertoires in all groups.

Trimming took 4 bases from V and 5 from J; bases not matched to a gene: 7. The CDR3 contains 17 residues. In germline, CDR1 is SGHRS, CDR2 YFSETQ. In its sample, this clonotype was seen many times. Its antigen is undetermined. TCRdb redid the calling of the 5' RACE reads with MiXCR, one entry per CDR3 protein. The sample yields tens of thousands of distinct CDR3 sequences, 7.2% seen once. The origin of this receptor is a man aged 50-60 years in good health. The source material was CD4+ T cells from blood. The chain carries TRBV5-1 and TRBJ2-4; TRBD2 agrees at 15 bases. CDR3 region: CASSRGLAGGGENIQYF. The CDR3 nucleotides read TGCGCCAGCAGCCGAGGACTAGCGGGAGGGGGGGAAAACATTCAGTACTTC.